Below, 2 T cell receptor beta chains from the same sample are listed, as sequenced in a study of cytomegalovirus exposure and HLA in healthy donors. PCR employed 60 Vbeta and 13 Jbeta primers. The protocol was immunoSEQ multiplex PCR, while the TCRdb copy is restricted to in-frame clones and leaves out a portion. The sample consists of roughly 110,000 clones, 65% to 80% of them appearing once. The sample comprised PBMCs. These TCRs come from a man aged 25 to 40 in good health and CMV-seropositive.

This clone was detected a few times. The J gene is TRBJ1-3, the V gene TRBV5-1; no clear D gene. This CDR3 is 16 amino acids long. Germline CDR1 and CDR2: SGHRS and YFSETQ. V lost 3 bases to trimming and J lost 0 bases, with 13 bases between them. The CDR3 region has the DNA TGCGCCAGCAGCTCGGACTCCCTGAGCTCTGGAAACACCATATATTTT. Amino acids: CASSSDSLSSGNTIYF. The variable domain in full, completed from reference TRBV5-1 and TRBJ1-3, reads KAGVTQTPRYLIKTRGQQVTLSCSPISGHRSVSWYQQTPGQGLQFLFEYFSETQRNKGNFPGRFSGRQFSNSRSEMNVSTLELGDSALYLCASSSDSLSSGNTIYFGEGSWLTVV.

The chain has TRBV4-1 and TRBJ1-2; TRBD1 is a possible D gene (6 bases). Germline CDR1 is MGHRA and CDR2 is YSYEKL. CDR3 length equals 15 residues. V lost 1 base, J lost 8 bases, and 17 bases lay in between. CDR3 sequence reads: CASSQVAGGLGGYTF. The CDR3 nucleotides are TGCGCCAGCAGCCAAGTGGCTGGGGGCCTCGGGGGCTACACCTTC.